Reported below is one TCR beta chain. Sequencing was performed with immunoSEQ multiplex PCR; in TCRdb, only in-frame clones are kept and a portion is missing. The data contain around 300,000 clones, about 87% of them singletons. This sample was included in a study of blood T cell repertoires in COVID-19. As for the study in general: Samples taken during acute and convalescent COVID-19 were collected in the United States, Italy and Spain.

Germline-derived CDR1 and CDR2 are LNHDA and SQIVND (reference sequence). V lost 6 bases to trimming and J lost 6 bases; unmatched junction nucleotides: 8. CDR3 size: 15 residues. The rearrangement links TRBV19 to TRBJ1-6; 7 nucleotides match TRBD1. Specimen: peripheral blood. The TCR comes from a woman aged 25 to 39 with COVID-19, enrolled during active disease. The CDR3 sequence: CASSLSRDSNSPLHF. The CDR3 DNA reads TGTGCCAGTAGCCTAAGCCGGGACAGTAATTCACCCCTCCACTTT.